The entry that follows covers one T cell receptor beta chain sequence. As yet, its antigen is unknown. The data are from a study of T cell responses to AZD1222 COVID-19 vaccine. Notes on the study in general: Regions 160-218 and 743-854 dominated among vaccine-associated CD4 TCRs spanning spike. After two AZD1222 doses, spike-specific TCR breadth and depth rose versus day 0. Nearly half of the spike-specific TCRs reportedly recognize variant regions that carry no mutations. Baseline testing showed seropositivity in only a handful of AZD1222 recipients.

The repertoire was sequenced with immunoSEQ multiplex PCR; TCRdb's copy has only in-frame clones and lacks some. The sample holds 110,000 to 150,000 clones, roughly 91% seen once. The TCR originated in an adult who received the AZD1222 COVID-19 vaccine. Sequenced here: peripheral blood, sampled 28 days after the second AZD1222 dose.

The CDR3, as DNA: TGTGCCAGCAGTTCCCCCGGGACAGAGATCTACGAGCAGTACTTC. Its protein product is CASSSPGTEIYEQYF. This chain joins TRBV27 and TRBJ2-7, with 7 bases that match TRBD1. Germline CDR1 is MNHEY and CDR2 is SMNVEV (reference sequence). V was clipped by 4 bases and J by 3 bases; unmatched bases: 9. This CDR3 region has 15 residues.